The clone carrying this T cell receptor beta chain was counted many times. The data were obtained in a study of molecular identifiers for immune sequencing clone quantification. Study-wide context: The replicate experiment used RNA from approximately 20,000 or 100,000 naive CD8 cells. This RNA was split into five aliquots, and four of them were sequenced.

From the PCR reads, TCRdb called clonotypes with MiXCR, one entry per CDR3 protein. This sample carries 40,000 to 45,000 distinct CDR3 sequences, approximately 18% of them seen once, and the ten largest clones take roughly 7%. Sorted naive CD8 T cells were those defined as CD8+CD4-CCR7+CD45RA+. The CDR3 is 16 residues long. Trimming pared 1 base from V and 5 bases from J, leaving 15 bases between. Germline CDR1 LGHNA, CDR2 YSLEER. The specimen sequenced was naive CD8+ T cells from blood, with Jurkat cell RNA spiked in. Subset denoted: FACS-sorted CD8+CD4-CCR7+CD45RA+ naive T cells. The V call is TRBV4-3, the J call TRBJ1-5, with a possible D match to TRBD1 (5 bases). The sequence derives from a human donor in good health. Some libraries in this study had Jurkat cell RNA spiked in. CDR3 DNA: TGCGCCAGCAGCCAAGGCGTTGGAGGGGTTGATCAGCCCCAGCATTTT. The encoded protein is CASSQGVGGVDQPQHF.